The clone carrying this T cell receptor beta chain was seen more than once but under ten times. Its ends do not fully match the called genes, so a read error is possible. These data originate in a study of blood T cells in healthy people across ages. For the second PCR, which ran for about 6 to 11 cycles, a sample-barcoded 5' primer and a J-beta primer mix were used. The template-switch adaptor was a 5' adaptor with 12 random nucleotides. It tagged each cDNA molecule. TCRdb re-derived calls from the 5' RACE reads in MiXCR, one entry per CDR3 protein. The data hold about 560,000 distinct CDR3 sequences, with about 27% observed a single time. This CDR3 has 13 amino acids. The same data also went into a second study, on T cells of mothers and their children.

This clonotype was obtained from a boy younger than 10 in good health. This chain connects TRBV12-3 or TRBV12-4 to TRBJ1-1; D is uncertain. The sequenced sample consisted of blood. The CDR3 DNA sequence: TGTGCCGGCAGTCTCGGTCCTAACACTGAAGCTTTCTTT. Protein product: CAGSLGPNTEAFF.